A selection of T cell receptor beta chains follows, all from one sample in a study of T cell responses to AZD1222 COVID-19 vaccine. Clones were sequenced by immunoSEQ multiplex PCR, and TCRdb holds only the in-frame ones, with some missing. The sample yields some 130,000 clones, approximately 90% seen once. Sequencing used peripheral blood, obtained on day 0 of AZD1222 vaccination. All receptors come from an adult in good health. Both conserved end residues are part of each CDR3. The D gene is left open where the match is weak. Size values are once, few and many counts, or a class for expanded clones, and some rows have none.

D gene: TRBD1
V gene: TRBV7-9
CDR3 length: 16
clone size: -
J gene: TRBJ2-2
CDR3 DNA: TGTGCCAGCAGGGCCTCGGGACAGAGGAACACCGGGGAGCTGTTTTTT
CDR3 protein: CASRASGQRNTGELFF

D gene: -
V gene: TRBV6-5
CDR3 length: 16
clone size: -
J gene: TRBJ2-1
CDR3 DNA: TGTGCCAGCAGTTTGGGTCTAGCCTTGGGAGATAATGAGCAGTTCTTC
CDR3 protein: CASSLGLALGDNEQFF

D gene: TRBD1
V gene: TRBV6-2/TRBV6-3
CDR3 length: 14
clone size: few
J gene: TRBJ2-7
CDR3 DNA: TGTGCCAGCAGTTACACAACAGGGGGCTACGAGCAGTACTTC
CDR3 protein: CASSYTTGGYEQYF

D gene: -
V gene: TRBV4-2
CDR3 length: 17
clone size: -
J gene: TRBJ2-3
CDR3 DNA: TGTGCCAGCAGCCAAGAGAGAGAGGGACTGAGCACAGATACGCAGTATTTT
CDR3 protein: CASSQEREGLSTDTQYF

D gene: -
V gene: TRBV28
CDR3 length: 14
clone size: -
J gene: TRBJ2-7
CDR3 DNA: TGTGCCAGCAGTTTACACCTACAATCCTACGAGCAGTACTTC
CDR3 protein: CASSLHLQSYEQYF

D gene: -
V gene: TRBV9
CDR3 length: 18
clone size: -
J gene: TRBJ1-3
CDR3 DNA: TGTGCCAGCAGCCCTAGGGTTGGACATGTAGGCTCTGGAAACACCATATATTTT
CDR3 protein: CASSPRVGHVGSGNTIYF

D gene: TRBD2
V gene: TRBV27
CDR3 length: 15
clone size: -
J gene: TRBJ2-5
CDR3 DNA: TGTGCCAGCAGTTTCCAGCGGGGGGCCCAAGAGACCCAGTACTTC
CDR3 protein: CASSFQRGAQETQYF

D gene: -
V gene: TRBV7-9
CDR3 length: 11
clone size: few
J gene: TRBJ2-3
CDR3 DNA: TGTGCCAGCAGCGAGGGAGATACGCAGTATTTT
CDR3 protein: CASSEGDTQYF

D gene: -
V gene: TRBV12-2
CDR3 length: 17
clone size: -
J gene: TRBJ1-1
CDR3 DNA: TGTGCAAGTCGCTTAGCCGCTTCGGGGGGCCGAGGCACTGAAGCTTTCTTT
CDR3 protein: CASRLAASGGRGTEAFF

D gene: -
V gene: TRBV5-1
CDR3 length: 13
clone size: -
J gene: TRBJ2-2
CDR3 DNA: TGCGCCAGCAGGCCGACGGGCTCCGGGGAGCTGTTTTTT
CDR3 protein: CASRPTGSGELFF

D gene: TRBD1
V gene: TRBV24-1
CDR3 length: 15
clone size: -
J gene: TRBJ1-1
CDR3 DNA: TGTGCCACCAGGGGACAGCGGGGATCGAACACTGAAGCTTTCTTT
CDR3 protein: CATRGQRGSNTEAFF

D gene: TRBD1
V gene: TRBV5-5
CDR3 length: 17
clone size: once
J gene: TRBJ2-5
CDR3 DNA: TGTGCCAGCAGCTTGGAACCAGGGGGCCCGAGCCAAGAGACCCAGTACTTC
CDR3 protein: CASSLEPGGPSQETQYF

D gene: -
V gene: TRBV7-2
CDR3 length: 15
clone size: -
J gene: TRBJ1-2
CDR3 DNA: TGTGCCAGCAGCCCCCGCTGGTCTGGACCGATCGGCTACACCTTC
CDR3 protein: CASSPRWSGPIGYTF

D gene: -
V gene: TRBV4-3
CDR3 length: 15
clone size: -
J gene: TRBJ2-3
CDR3 DNA: TGCGCCAGCAGCCAAGATCGAGGGATGCTGGATACGCAGTATTTT
CDR3 protein: CASSQDRGMLDTQYF

D gene: -
V gene: TRBV23-1
CDR3 length: 14
clone size: -
J gene: TRBJ1-6
CDR3 DNA: TGCGCCAGCAGAGGGACGGGAGATAATTCACCCCTCCACTTT
CDR3 protein: CASRGTGDNSPLHF

D gene: -
V gene: TRBV4-3
CDR3 length: 13
clone size: -
J gene: TRBJ1-4
CDR3 DNA: TGCGCCAGCAGCCCTCAGGGAAATGAAAAACTGTTTTTT
CDR3 protein: CASSPQGNEKLFF

D gene: -
V gene: TRBV4-3
CDR3 length: 13
clone size: -
J gene: TRBJ2-1
CDR3 DNA: TGCGCCAGCAGCCAAGATCCGCGGCCCCCGTGGTTCTTC
CDR3 protein: CASSQDPRPPWFF

D gene: TRBD1
V gene: TRBV24-1
CDR3 length: 14
clone size: -
J gene: TRBJ1-2
CDR3 DNA: TGTGCCACCAGTGATTCCGGGACAGGGAGTCGCTACACCTTC
CDR3 protein: CATSDSGTGSRYTF

D gene: -
V gene: TRBV18
CDR3 length: 12
clone size: few
J gene: TRBJ2-7
CDR3 DNA: TGTGCCAGCTCACCCGGGGACTACGAGCAGTACTTC
CDR3 protein: CASSPGDYEQYF

D gene: TRBD1
V gene: TRBV6-6
CDR3 length: 15
clone size: -
J gene: TRBJ2-7
CDR3 DNA: TGTGCCAGCTCTTCAGGGACAGCGAGCTCCTACGAGCAGTACTTC
CDR3 protein: CASSSGTASSYEQYF

D gene: TRBD1
V gene: TRBV9
CDR3 length: 15
clone size: -
J gene: TRBJ2-7
CDR3 DNA: TGTGCCAGCAGCCCGCGACAGGGGGGCCCCTACGAGCAGTACTTC
CDR3 protein: CASSPRQGGPYEQYF

D gene: -
V gene: TRBV7-7
CDR3 length: 13
clone size: -
J gene: TRBJ2-1
CDR3 DNA: TGTGCTAGCAGCTTAGTCGGTCCGGATGAGCAGTTCTTC
CDR3 protein: CASSLVGPDEQFF

D gene: TRBD1
V gene: TRBV4-2
CDR3 length: 15
clone size: -
J gene: TRBJ2-7
CDR3 DNA: TGTGCCAGCAGCCAGGCCACTGGACAGGACTACGAGCAGTACTTC
CDR3 protein: CASSQATGQDYEQYF

D gene: TRBD1
V gene: TRBV28
CDR3 length: 14
clone size: -
J gene: TRBJ2-7
CDR3 DNA: TGTGCCAGCAGTTACTCGACAGGGGGGGCCGAGCAGTACTTC
CDR3 protein: CASSYSTGGAEQYF

D gene: -
V gene: TRBV5-3
CDR3 length: 18
clone size: -
J gene: TRBJ2-3
CDR3 DNA: TGTGCCAGAAGTTTGAGATCCGAGAGGCAGGCCGCCACAGATACGCAGTATTTT
CDR3 protein: CARSLRSERQAATDTQYF

D gene: TRBD1
V gene: TRBV12-3/TRBV12-4
CDR3 length: 13
clone size: -
J gene: TRBJ1-2
CDR3 DNA: TGTGCCAGCAGATTGACAGGGGGCTATGGCTACACCTTC
CDR3 protein: CASRLTGGYGYTF

D gene: -
V gene: TRBV28
CDR3 length: 14
clone size: -
J gene: TRBJ1-2
CDR3 DNA: TGTGCCAGCAGGAATACAGGGCGAGGCTATGGCTACACCTTC
CDR3 protein: CASRNTGRGYGYTF

D gene: TRBD1
V gene: TRBV11-1
CDR3 length: 15
clone size: -
J gene: TRBJ1-1
CDR3 DNA: TGTGCCAGCAGCCCTGGACAGGGGGCGCTTACTGAAGCTTTCTTT
CDR3 protein: CASSPGQGALTEAFF

D gene: -
V gene: TRBV12-3/TRBV12-4
CDR3 length: 13
clone size: -
J gene: TRBJ2-3
CDR3 DNA: TGTGCCAGCACCCTAGCAGTCACAGATACGCAGTATTTT
CDR3 protein: CASTLAVTDTQYF

D gene: -
V gene: TRBV6-5
CDR3 length: 11
clone size: -
J gene: TRBJ2-3
CDR3 DNA: TGTGCCAGCAGTTCCGAAGATACGCAGTATTTT
CDR3 protein: CASSSEDTQYF

D gene: -
V gene: TRBV28
CDR3 length: 13
clone size: -
J gene: TRBJ2-7
CDR3 DNA: TGTGCCAGCACGGGGACGGGGAATTACGAGCAGTACTTC
CDR3 protein: CASTGTGNYEQYF

D gene: -
V gene: TRBV19
CDR3 length: 13
clone size: -
J gene: TRBJ1-5
CDR3 DNA: TGTGCCAGTAGTATAGATACGGGTCAGCCCCAGCATTTT
CDR3 protein: CASSIDTGQPQHF

D gene: -
V gene: TRBV4-3
CDR3 length: 14
clone size: -
J gene: TRBJ2-7
CDR3 DNA: TGCGCCAGCAGCCCAGGGGGGACCAACTACGAGCAGTACTTC
CDR3 protein: CASSPGGTNYEQYF

D gene: -
V gene: TRBV4-2
CDR3 length: 15
clone size: -
J gene: TRBJ1-4
CDR3 DNA: TGTGCCAGCAGCCAACCTCGGGCAACTAATGAAAAACTGTTTTTT
CDR3 protein: CASSQPRATNEKLFF

D gene: -
V gene: TRBV19
CDR3 length: 14
clone size: -
J gene: TRBJ2-3
CDR3 DNA: TGTGCCAGTAGTATTGGAGACCCCGCGGATACGCAGTATTTT
CDR3 protein: CASSIGDPADTQYF

D gene: -
V gene: TRBV6-2/TRBV6-3
CDR3 length: 11
clone size: -
J gene: TRBJ2-2
CDR3 DNA: TGTGCCAGCAGTTCACGACGGGAGCTGTTTTTT
CDR3 protein: CASSSRRELFF

D gene: -
V gene: TRBV28
CDR3 length: 14
clone size: once
J gene: TRBJ1-2
CDR3 DNA: TGTGCCAGCAGTTATCAGGGGTTGAACTATGGCTACACCTTC
CDR3 protein: CASSYQGLNYGYTF

D gene: TRBD2
V gene: TRBV24-1
CDR3 length: 18
clone size: -
J gene: TRBJ2-2
CDR3 DNA: TGTGCCACCAGTGACCCTAGCGGGGGGGCTTTCAGAACCGGGGAGCTGTTTTTT
CDR3 protein: CATSDPSGGAFRTGELFF

D gene: -
V gene: TRBV2
CDR3 length: 14
clone size: -
J gene: TRBJ1-5
CDR3 DNA: TGTGCCAGCAGGGGTACATCAAGCGCTCAGCCCCAGCATTTT
CDR3 protein: CASRGTSSAQPQHF

D gene: TRBD2
V gene: TRBV7-9
CDR3 length: 17
clone size: -
J gene: TRBJ2-1
CDR3 DNA: TGTGCCAGCAGCTCAAGCGGGGGGCCTTACTCCTACAATGAGCAGTTCTTC
CDR3 protein: CASSSSGGPYSYNEQFF

D gene: -
V gene: TRBV5-5
CDR3 length: 10
clone size: -
J gene: TRBJ2-7
CDR3 DNA: TGTGCCAGCGGATCCTACGAGCAGTACTTC
CDR3 protein: CASGSYEQYF

D gene: TRBD1
V gene: TRBV3-1/TRBV3-2
CDR3 length: 13
clone size: few
J gene: TRBJ2-7
CDR3 DNA: TGTGCCAGCGGGGACAGGGCTACCTACGAGCAGTACTTC
CDR3 protein: CASGDRATYEQYF

D gene: TRBD1
V gene: TRBV5-6
CDR3 length: 16
clone size: -
J gene: TRBJ1-6
CDR3 DNA: TGTGCCAGCAGCGTACTAGGGGGCCGGTGGAATTCACCCCTCCACTTT
CDR3 protein: CASSVLGGRWNSPLHF

D gene: -
V gene: TRBV7-7
CDR3 length: 16
clone size: -
J gene: TRBJ2-1
CDR3 DNA: TGTGCTAGCAGCTTAGGACGGAACAACGGTTACAATGAGCAGTTCTTC
CDR3 protein: CASSLGRNNGYNEQFF

D gene: TRBD2
V gene: TRBV3-1/TRBV3-2
CDR3 length: 16
clone size: -
J gene: TRBJ2-1
CDR3 DNA: TGTGCCAGCAGCCAGGTCCCACTAGCGGGGGCGGGTGAGCAGTTCTTC
CDR3 protein: CASSQVPLAGAGEQFF

D gene: -
V gene: TRBV7-8
CDR3 length: 14
clone size: -
J gene: TRBJ1-2
CDR3 DNA: TGTGCCAGCAGCTTAGAGGCTACCAACTATGGCTACACCTTC
CDR3 protein: CASSLEATNYGYTF

D gene: -
V gene: TRBV7-9
CDR3 length: 12
clone size: -
J gene: TRBJ2-3
CDR3 DNA: TGTGCCAGCAGCTTAGAGTTAGGGTTTTGGTATTTT
CDR3 protein: CASSLELGFWYF

D gene: TRBD1
V gene: TRBV4-1
CDR3 length: 15
clone size: -
J gene: TRBJ2-7
CDR3 DNA: TGCGCCAGCAGCCCGGGACAGGGGGCTATCTACGAGCAGTACTTC
CDR3 protein: CASSPGQGAIYEQYF

D gene: -
V gene: TRBV4-1
CDR3 length: 14
clone size: -
J gene: TRBJ2-7
CDR3 DNA: TGCGCCAGCAGCCACTCGGGGGGCTCTCATGAGCAGTACTTC
CDR3 protein: CASSHSGGSHEQYF

D gene: -
V gene: TRBV2
CDR3 length: 14
clone size: -
J gene: TRBJ2-2
CDR3 DNA: TGTGCCAGCAGACAGGACGCGAACACCGGGGAGCTGTTTTTT
CDR3 protein: CASRQDANTGELFF